The 18 T cell receptor beta chains reported below all come from one sample, sequenced in a study of OX40 agonist ivuxolimab in advanced cancers. Here immunoSEQ multiplex PCR was the method, and the copy in TCRdb shows in-frame clones only, minus some. Of 50,000 to 65,000 clones listed, around 84% are singletons. Material: CD4+ or CD8+ T cells sorted from blood, obtained in a trial of the OX40 agonist ivuxolimab. The receptors originated from an adult with an advanced solid tumor such as melanoma, head and neck, liver or kidney cancer.

This chain joins TRBV5-1 and TRBJ2-5; TRBD2 aligns across 10 bases. With V trimmed by 4 bases and J by 4 bases, 4 bases remained unmatched. Per the germline V gene, CDR1 is SGHRS and CDR2 is YFSETQ. The CDR3 loop spans 14 amino acids. The CDR3 here is CASSERGGSETQYF. The DNA for the CDR3 is TGCGCCAGCAGCGAGCGGGGGGGATCAGAGACCCAGTACTTC.

V usage is TRBV28 and J usage is TRBJ1-5; unclear D gene. Germline V CDR1 and CDR2: MDHEN, SYDVKM. V was cut by 6 bases and J by 10 bases, with 13 bases left in between. CDR3 length equals 12 residues. The CDR3 is CASSPPRGPQHF. DNA of the CDR3: TGTGCCAGCAGCCCCCCGCGAGGCCCCCAGCATTTT.

This sequence joins TRBV28 and TRBJ2-5, with 8 bases matching TRBD1. CDR3 size: 15 residues. Trimming removed 6 bases from V and 3 bases from J; junction bases left unmatched: 9. CDR1 is MDHEN, CDR2 SYDVKM, per germline. This CDR3 reads CASRSGGADKETQYF. As DNA, the CDR3 is TGTGCCAGCAGGTCAGGGGGCGCGGATAAAGAGACCCAGTACTTC.

CDR3 in DNA: TGTGCCAGTAGTATCGTGGGGGCGGACACTGAAGCTTTCTTT. This gives the protein CASSIVGADTEAFF. The V call is TRBV19, the J call TRBJ1-1; a possible D gene is TRBD1 (6 bases). Germline V gives CDR1 LNHDA, CDR2 SQIVND (reference sequence). V was trimmed by 3 bases and J by 3 bases, leaving 11 bases between them. This CDR3 is 14 amino acids long.

V gene TRBV5-1 combines with J gene TRBJ1-2, with unresolved D. V shed 0 bases and J shed 0 bases, with 6 bases lying between them. This CDR3 is 14 amino acids long. The germline CDR1 and CDR2 sequences are SGHRS and YFSETQ. The CDR3 DNA sequence: TGCGCCAGCAGCTTGGAGAGAGCTAACTATGGCTACACCTTC. Its translation: CASSLERANYGYTF.

This chain joins TRBV27 and TRBJ2-7; no firm D call. Per germline, CDR1 MNHEY and CDR2 SMNVEV (reference sequence). V lost 6 bases and J lost 2, with 14 bases in between. The CDR3 loop spans 14 amino acids. The CDR3 sequence: CASRRTITAYEQYF. The CDR3, as DNA: TGTGCCAGCAGAAGGACCATCACGGCCTACGAGCAGTACTTC.

The chain recombines TRBV5-4 with TRBJ1-2; tentative D call: TRBD1 (6 bases). The CDR3 sequence is 13 residues long. The V gene lost 4 bases and the J gene lost 3 bases, with 10 bases spanning the gap. Germline V gene data show CDR1 as SGHNT and CDR2 as YYREEE (reference sequence). CDR3 DNA sequence: TGTGCCAGCAGCCCCGGACAGCACTATGGCTACACCTTC. Protein product: CASSPGQHYGYTF. The full variable domain, in which reference TRBV5-4 and TRBJ1-2 provide the parts outside the CDR3, is ETGVTQSPTHLIKTRGQQVTLRCSSQSGHNTVSWYQQALGQGPQFIFQYYREEENGRGNFPPRFSGLQFPNYSSELNVNALELDDSALYLCASSPGQHYGYTFGSGTRLTVV.

The V call is TRBV28, the J call TRBJ2-3; 10 bases agree with TRBD2. With 5 bases clipped from V and 4 bases from J, the junction kept 12 bases outside the gene matches. Germline assignment: CDR1 MDHEN and CDR2 SYDVKM. This CDR3 has 17 amino acids. Here the CDR3 reads CASSGNQAGGVADTQYF. DNA for the CDR3: TGTGCCAGCAGTGGAAATCAAGCGGGAGGGGTAGCAGATACGCAGTATTTT.

This chain links TRBV7-2 with TRBJ2-7; 8 bases agree with TRBD2. CDR1 SGHTA and CDR2 FQGNSA come from the germline V gene. V dropped 6 bases and J dropped 6; count of bases not matched to a gene: 10. CDR3 length: 14 residues. The CDR3 loop is CASSQAAAGGEQYF. DNA for the CDR3: TGTGCCAGCAGTCAGGCAGCGGCGGGGGGCGAGCAGTACTTC.

V is TRBV18 and J is TRBJ2-7; D gene unclear. Deletions cut 2 bases from V and 2 bases from J, with 7 bases between. Per germline, CDR1 KGHSH and CDR2 LQKENI. This CDR3 contains 13 residues. The CDR3 region is CASSPMATYEQYF. DNA of the CDR3: TGTGCCAGCTCACCAATGGCGACCTACGAGCAGTACTTC.

V is TRBV6-5 and J is TRBJ1-5; possible D gene TRBD1, 6 bases. The CDR3 is 14 amino acids. Germline CDR1 reads MNHEY; CDR2 reads SVGAGI. The V and J ends lost 5 bases and 6 bases respectively, with 14 bases between them. For the CDR3, the DNA is TGTGCCAGCAGTGAAGGGACACGCACTCAGCCCCAGCATTTT. Protein product: CASSEGTRTQPQHF.

This chain uses TRBV6-1 with TRBJ2-3; 8 positions agree with TRBD2. The CDR3 covers 14 residues. The trim removed 7 bases at V and 4 bases at J, leaving 7 bases unmatched. CDR1 is MNHNS, CDR2 SASEGT, per germline. For the CDR3, the DNA is TGTGCCAGCAAGCGGGAGAGTAGATCAGATACGCAGTATTTT. Its translation: CASKRESRSDTQYF.

The rearrangement uses TRBV10-3 and TRBJ1-2; 7 nucleotides align to TRBD1. Germline assignment: CDR1 ENHRY and CDR2 SYGVKD. J lost 4 bases, V lost 8 bases, and 10 bases had no gene match. The CDR3 length is 14 residues. CDR3 nucleotide sequence: TGTGCCATCGGAAGACAGGGAGTGGGCTATGGCTACACCTTC. Its protein product is CAIGRQGVGYGYTF.

This chain uses TRBV28 with TRBJ1-2; TRBD1 aligns across 8 bases. The CDR3 extends over 13 amino acids. CDR1 MDHEN and CDR2 SYDVKM come from the germline V gene. Losses at the gene ends were 6 bases for V and 7 bases for J; bases not matched to a gene: 7. The CDR3 DNA reads as TGTGCCAGCAGCCCAGGGGGCCGGTCTGGCTACACCTTC. This sequence encodes CASSPGGRSGYTF.

V is TRBV9 and J is TRBJ2-6; D may match TRBD1 or TRBD2 (5 bases each). Germline assignment: CDR1 SGDLS and CDR2 YYNGEE. V was cut by 0 bases and J by 1 base, with 5 bases left in between. The length of the CDR3 is 15 residues. CDR3 coding DNA: TGTGCCAGCAGCGTAGGGGGGTCTGGGGCCAACGTCCTGACTTTC. Its translation: CASSVGGSGANVLTF.

The V call is TRBV18, the J call TRBJ2-1; D gene uncertain. The CDR3 consists of 14 residues. The V gene's germline CDR1 is KGHSH and CDR2 LQKENI. The V gene lost 2 bases and the J gene lost 5 bases, with 10 bases spanning the gap. Here the CDR3 reads CASSPDMADNEQFF. The CDR3 DNA reads TGTGCCAGCTCACCAGATATGGCTGACAATGAGCAGTTCTTC.

This chain joins TRBV2 and TRBJ1-1; D is ambiguous. The CDR3 loop spans 13 amino acids. The germline V gene encodes CDR1 SNHLY and CDR2 FYNNEI. V lost 10 bases to trimming and J lost 6 bases, with 18 bases between them. Written as DNA, the CDR3 is TGTGCCACCGCACTCCGGGCATCGCCTGAAGCTTTCTTT. As protein: CATALRASPEAFF. Based on the CDR3 plus reference TRBV2 and TRBJ1-1, the full variable domain is EPEVTQTPSHQVTQMGQEVILRCVPISNHLYFYWYRQILGQKVEFLVSFYNNEISEKSEIFDDQFSVERPDGSNFTLKIRSTKLEDSAMYFCATALRASPEAFFGQGTRLTVV.

The table lists this clone with a count of one. This chain joins TRBV5-1 and TRBJ2-2, with D possibly being TRBD2 (5 bases). The germline V gene has CDR1 SGHRS and CDR2 YFSETQ. Trimming shortened V by 2 bases and J by 6 bases, and 14 bases separated the two germline ends. There are 15 residues in the CDR3. This chain's CDR3 is CASSFGNNVAGELFF. The CDR3 DNA reads TGCGCCAGCAGCTTCGGGAACAATGTAGCCGGGGAGCTGTTTTTT.